Presented here are 20 T cell receptor beta chains from one specimen sequenced in a study of identical twins. TCRdb re-analysed the 5' RACE reads in MiXCR, keeping a single row per CDR3 protein. The sample holds about 200,000 distinct CDR3 sequences, roughly 10% seen once. Sequenced material: memory T cells sorted from blood. These receptor sequences come from a man aged 45-65 years in good health.

This clonotype was observed a few times. V gene TRBV7-2 combines with J gene TRBJ2-1; perhaps TRBD1 as D (6 bases). Trimming pared 0 bases from V and 10 bases from J, leaving 19 bases between. There are 16 residues in the CDR3. In germline, CDR1 is SGHTA, CDR2 FQGNSA. The CDR3 here is CASSLAGLIPGQEQFF. The CDR3, as DNA: TGTGCCAGCAGCTTAGCCGGACTTATCCCGGGACAAGAGCAGTTCTTC.

This clonotype was counted ten times or more. The chain employs TRBV29-1 and TRBJ2-7, with 9 positions matching TRBD2. The germline V gene has CDR1 SQVTM and CDR2 ANQGSEA. Trimming removed 5 bases from V and 2 bases from J; junction bases left unmatched: 4. The CDR3 loop spans 13 amino acids. CDR3 bases: TGCAGCGTTTCAGTAGCGGGAGCCTACGAGCAGTACTTC. It yields the protein CSVSVAGAYEQYF.

The V gene is TRBV7-2, the J gene TRBJ2-3; D unclear. Per the germline V gene, CDR1 is SGHTA and CDR2 is FQGNSA. CDR3 size: 13 residues. Trimming removed 8 bases from V and 10 bases from J, with 19 bases in between. CDR3 in amino acids: CASGQYSGQPQYF. In DNA form, the CDR3 reads TGTGCCAGCGGCCAATATTCAGGTCAGCCGCAGTATTTT.

The chain couples TRBV19 to TRBJ2-1; a weak D match, TRBD2 (6 bases). Trimming removed 6 bases from V and 6 bases from J, with 18 bases in between. The CDR3 runs 15 residues. Germline V gene data show CDR1 as LNHDA and CDR2 as SQIVND (reference sequence). The CDR3 loop is CASRRGGTPRNEQFF. CDR3 sequence (DNA): TGTGCCAGTAGACGGGGCGGGACCCCCCGCAATGAGCAGTTCTTC.

The sample holds a few counts of this clonotype. The rearrangement uses TRBV9 and TRBJ2-1; D is unclear. Per the germline V gene, CDR1 is SGDLS and CDR2 is YYNGEE. The CDR3 runs to 14 residues. The germline V and J ends were trimmed by 2 bases and 7 bases, with 13 bases remaining between them. The CDR3, as DNA: TGTGCCAGCAGCGTGACTTCGTGGATTAATGAGCAGTTCTTC. Protein product: CASSVTSWINEQFF.

This clonotype was detected many times. This chain links TRBV9 with TRBJ2-2; unclear D gene. Trimming shortened V by 0 bases and J by 8 bases, and 11 bases separated the two germline ends. The CDR3 spans 14 residues. Germline V gene sequence: CDR1 SGDLS, CDR2 YYNGEE. CDR3 DNA: TGTGCCAGCAGCGTAGAACCCTTCGGGGGGGAGCTGTTTTTT. It translates to CASSVEPFGGELFF.

This clonotype was counted ten times or more. The V gene is TRBV20-1, the J gene TRBJ2-1; the D call may be TRBD1 or TRBD2 (5 bases each). V gave up 3 bases and J gave up 9 bases, with 30 bases separating them. This CDR3 has 18 residues. CDR1 is DFQATT and CDR2 is SNEGSKA in the germline V gene (reference sequence). CDR3 coding DNA: TGCAGTGCTAGCCCCCTCGGGAAGGGAGCCCCCGGGGCGCCTGAGCAGTTCTTC. It encodes CSASPLGKGAPGAPEQFF.

Many counts were recorded for this clonotype. This rearrangement joins TRBV7-2 to TRBJ2-3; 11 bases match TRBD2. Trimming cost V 5 bases and J 2 bases; bases outside gene matches: 6. Germline V gene lookup returns CDR1 SGHTA and CDR2 FQGNSA. The CDR3 extends over 16 amino acids. The CDR3 loop reads CASSLLAGGITDTQYF. The CDR3 DNA reads as TGTGCCAGCAGCCTCCTAGCGGGAGGAATCACAGATACGCAGTATTTT. Combining the CDR3 with reference TRBV7-2 and TRBJ2-3 gives the whole variable domain GAGVSQSPSNKVTEKGKDVELRCDPISGHTALYWYRQSLGQGLEFLIYFQGNSAPDKSGLPSDRFSAERTGGSVSTLTIQRTQQEDSAVYLCASSLLAGGITDTQYFGPGTRLTVL.

This clonotype was picked up many times. The rearrangement links TRBV27 to TRBJ1-5; D is unresolved. CDR3 size: 14 residues. The germline V and J ends were trimmed by 5 bases and 2 bases, with 10 bases remaining between them. The V gene's germline CDR1 is MNHEY and CDR2 SMNVEV (reference sequence). In DNA form, the CDR3 reads TGTGCCAGCAGTCCGGGTCGGGGCAATCAGCCCCAGCATTTT. Amino acid sequence: CASSPGRGNQPQHF.

A few counts support this clonotype. The genes are TRBV7-8 and TRBJ1-5; no clear D. The CDR3 contains 13 residues. V was cut by 1 base and J by 5 bases, with 6 bases left in between. Germline loops: CDR1 SGHVS, CDR2 FQNEAQ. The CDR3 nucleotides are TGTGCCAGCAGCTTAGTTGTCGATCAGCCCCAGCATTTT. It encodes CASSLVVDQPQHF.

This clonotype was counted ten times or more. The chain has TRBV20-1 and TRBJ1-5; maybe TRBD1 (5 bases). V dropped 0 bases and J dropped 0 bases, with 12 bases sitting between them. CDR3 length: 16 residues. Germline lookup yields CDR1 DFQATT and CDR2 SNEGSKA (reference sequence). The CDR3 region has the DNA TGCAGTGCTAGAGACGGCCGACAGAGTAGCAATCAGCCCCAGCATTTT. It translates to CSARDGRQSSNQPQHF.

This clonotype was detected only a few times. The gene calls are TRBV7-9 and TRBJ2-6; weak D call: TRBD2 (7 bases). Per germline, CDR1 SEHNR and CDR2 FQNEAQ (reference sequence). V was trimmed by 5 bases and J by 5 bases, leaving 19 bases between them. CDR3 length equals 17 residues. CDR3 loop: CASSPRAGARRANVLTF. In nucleotides, the CDR3 is TGTGCCAGCAGCCCTAGGGCGGGGGCGAGGAGGGCCAACGTCCTGACTTTC.

This sequence joins TRBV27 and TRBJ1-5; D is possibly TRBD1 (6 bases). V was cut by 6 bases and J by 7 bases, with 16 bases left in between. From germline, CDR1 is MNHEY and CDR2 SMNVEV (reference sequence). The CDR3 loop spans 14 amino acids. The CDR3 spells CASSLRFGGQPQHF. CDR3 nucleotide sequence: TGTGCCAGCAGCCTCCGGTTCGGGGGCCAGCCCCAGCATTTT.

This clonotype was seen repeatedly, ten times or more. This sequence joins TRBV10-3 and TRBJ2-1; the match to TRBD2 covers 10 bases. Trimming took 6 bases from V and 7 from J; bases not matched to a gene: 9. The CDR3 consists of 15 residues. Per germline, CDR1 ENHRY and CDR2 SYGVKD. The DNA of the CDR3 is TGTGCCATCAGCACTAGCGGGAAGGGAAGAAATGAGCAGTTCTTC. Its translation is CAISTSGKGRNEQFF.

There are a few counts of this clonotype. The V call is TRBV7-2, the J call TRBJ2-3; D call uncertain. The ends were cut back, 3 bases at V and 6 bases at J, with 13 bases in the middle. The CDR3 runs 14 residues. CDR1 is SGHTA, CDR2 FQGNSA, per germline. CDR3 DNA: TGTGCCAGCAGCTTTCGGGCCCAAATGGATACGCAGTATTTT. Amino acids: CASSFRAQMDTQYF. The full variable domain, its missing parts supplied by reference TRBV7-2 and TRBJ2-3, is GAGVSQSPSNKVTEKGKDVELRCDPISGHTALYWYRQSLGQGLEFLIYFQGNSAPDKSGLPSDRFSAERTGGSVSTLTIQRTQQEDSAVYLCASSFRAQMDTQYFGPGTRLTVL.

This clonotype has only a few counts. This rearrangement joins TRBV11-2 to TRBJ2-5, with D possibly matching TRBD2 (6 bases). The CDR3 covers 13 residues. Looked up from germline, CDR1 is SGHAT and CDR2 is FQNNGV. V gave up 0 bases and J gave up 5 bases, with 7 bases separating them. The CDR3 nucleotides are TGTGCCAGCAGCTTAGATCTAGCGGAGACCCAGTACTTC. Translation: CASSLDLAETQYF.

The rearrangement links TRBV5-6 to TRBJ2-5; D may be TRBD1 (5 bases). The V and J ends lost 1 base and 0 bases respectively, with 10 bases between them. The CDR3 length is 15 residues. Germline V gene data show CDR1 as SGHDT and CDR2 as YYEEEE. CDR3 loop: CASSLLTRDQETQYF. The CDR3 region has the DNA TGTGCCAGCAGCTTGTTGACCAGGGACCAAGAGACCCAGTACTTC.

This clonotype was seen repeatedly, ten times or more. The gene calls are TRBV7-2 and TRBJ2-2; tentatively, D is TRBD2 (5 bases). Trimming pared 6 bases from V and 5 bases from J, leaving 13 bases between. This CDR3 is 14 amino acids long. Germline V gene sequence: CDR1 SGHTA, CDR2 FQGNSA. The CDR3 DNA is TGTGCCAGCAGGAGACGGGAATTAACCGGGGAGCTGTTTTTT. This gives the protein CASRRRELTGELFF.

In this sample, this clonotype turned up a few times. The chain recombines TRBV11-2 with TRBJ2-7; TRBD2 matches 14 bases. Germline loops: CDR1 SGHAT, CDR2 FQNNGV. The V segment lost 5 bases and the J segment 5 bases; nucleotides outside the gene matches: 14. CDR3 length: 18 residues. The CDR3 sequence is CASSAGTSGRRVGHEQYF. The CDR3, as DNA: TGTGCCAGCAGCGCCGGGACTAGCGGGAGAAGGGTAGGCCACGAGCAGTACTTC. Together with reference TRBV11-2 and TRBJ2-7, the CDR3 gives the full variable domain: EAGVAQSPRYKIIEKRQSVAFWCNPISGHATLYWYQQILGQGPKLLIQFQNNGVVDDSQLPKDRFSAERLKGVDSTLKIQPAKLEDSAVYLCASSAGTSGRRVGHEQYFGPGTRLTVT.

This chain links TRBV7-2 with TRBJ2-1, with TRBD2 matching 9 bases. This CDR3 has 16 residues. CDR1 and CDR2 (germline): SGHTA, FQGNSA. Trimming removed 3 bases from V and 15 bases from J; junction bases left unmatched: 18. The CDR3 DNA is TGTGCCAGCAGCTTCCGGGACGGAAGACTAGCGGTAGGGGGGTTCTTC. Translating gives CASSFRDGRLAVGGFF.